Shown below are 13 T cell receptor beta chains from a single sample sequenced in a study of blood T cell repertoires in COVID-19. Assay used: immunoSEQ multiplex PCR; TCRdb lists only in-frame clones, some missing. The data contain tens of thousands of clones, about nine tenths of them singletons. The source material was peripheral blood. Receptors were obtained from a man aged 55 to 70 with acute or convalescent COVID-19.

The genes are TRBV7-2 and TRBJ2-1; 9 nucleotides agree with TRBD2. The V gene's germline CDR1 is SGHTA and CDR2 FQGNSA. The CDR3 loop spans 15 amino acids. The V and J ends lost 1 base and 4 bases, in that order; junction bases with no gene match: 2. DNA of the CDR3: TGTGCCAGCAGCTTAGTTCTAGCGGGGTACAATGAGCAGTTCTTC. It specifies CASSLVLAGYNEQFF.

V gene TRBV12-3 or TRBV12-4 combines with J gene TRBJ2-1; a weak D match, TRBD2 (5 bases). This CDR3 is 11 amino acids long. V was trimmed by 8 bases and J by 9 bases, leaving 11 bases between them. CDR3 in amino acids: CASGMGVEQFF. CDR3 in DNA: TGTGCCAGCGGGATGGGAGTTGAGCAGTTCTTC.

This chain joins TRBV10-3 and TRBJ1-1, with D tentatively TRBD1 (5 bases). This CDR3 has 14 residues. V lost 0 bases, J lost 0 bases, and 5 bases lay in between. Germline CDR1 is ENHRY and CDR2 is SYGVKD. CDR3 loop: CAISESTVNTEAFF. CDR3 coding DNA: TGTGCCATCAGTGAGTCGACAGTGAACACTGAAGCTTTCTTT.

This rearrangement joins TRBV4-2 to TRBJ2-1, with TRBD2 matching 8 bases. J gave up 2 bases and V 6 bases, and 6 bases lay outside the gene matches. The germline CDR1 and CDR2 sequences are LGHNA and YNFKEQ. The CDR3 loop spans 15 amino acids. CDR3 coding DNA: TGTGCCAGCAGTCTCGAGCGGGGGACCTACAATGAGCAGTTCTTC. Translated: CASSLERGTYNEQFF.

The chain carries TRBV19 and TRBJ2-1; maybe TRBD1 (7 bases). The ends were cut back, 1 base at V and 3 bases at J, with 10 bases in the middle. This CDR3 comprises 15 residues. CDR1 and CDR2 (germline): LNHDA, SQIVND (reference sequence). The CDR3 here is CASSIGQGGYNEQFF. CDR3 DNA: TGTGCCAGTAGTATAGGGCAGGGGGGCTACAATGAGCAGTTCTTC.

This clone was found once. The CDR3 DNA sequence: TGCGCCAGCAGCCAAAAGATCGGACAGGGAATTGGAGAGACCCAGTACTTC. Translation gives CASSQKIGQGIGETQYF. V gene TRBV4-1 combines with J gene TRBJ2-5; 8 bases agree with TRBD1. This CDR3 has 17 residues. J lost 4 bases, V lost 2 bases, and 12 bases had no gene match. Per the germline V gene, CDR1 is MGHRA and CDR2 is YSYEKL.

The chain combines TRBV7-2 with TRBJ1-2, with D perhaps TRBD1 (6 bases). This CDR3 region has 15 residues. Trimming cost V 2 bases and J 8 bases, with 18 bases left between them. Germline CDR1 SGHTA, CDR2 FQGNSA. Here the CDR3 DNA reads TGTGCCAGCAGCTTAAGAGACAGGACCTACCTGGGCTACACCTTC. As protein: CASSLRDRTYLGYTF.

The chain carries TRBV12-3 or TRBV12-4 and TRBJ2-7; maybe TRBD2 (5 bases). V dropped 2 bases and J dropped 3 bases, with 8 bases sitting between them. This CDR3 is built from 13 residues. The CDR3 bases are TGTGCCAGCAGTTTATCCAGCGGCTACGAGCAGTACTTC. Protein: CASSLSSGYEQYF.

This clone is a singleton in its sample. CDR3 bases: TGTGCCAGCAGCCACCCCCAGACAGGGGGAGTCAATGAGCAGTTCTTC. It encodes CASSHPQTGGVNEQFF. V gene TRBV11-3 combines with J gene TRBJ2-1; 9 positions agree with TRBD1. Germline trimming cut 5 bases from V and 6 bases from J; bases unmatched to any gene: 11. CDR3 length: 16 residues. Germline assignment: CDR1 SGHNT and CDR2 YENEEA.

This chain joins TRBV4-3 and TRBJ2-4; D gene uncertain. The CDR3 has 17 residues. Germline CDR1 LGHNA, CDR2 YSLEER. Trimming left V 0 bases short and J 7 bases short, with 19 bases between. For the CDR3, the DNA is TGCGCCAGCAGCCAAGAATACAGTAGGCTATACGAGAACATTCAGTACTTC. Amino acids: CASSQEYSRLYENIQYF.

As to this clone: At one boundary the junction diverges from the germline segment, which might be a read error. The J gene is TRBJ1-1, the V gene TRBV20-1; TRBD1 aligns across 7 bases. CDR1 is DFQATT and CDR2 is SNEGSKA in the germline V gene (reference sequence). There are 12 residues in the CDR3. CDR3 sequence reads: CSASPGQPDAFF. In DNA, the CDR3 is TGCAGTGCTAGTCCGGGACAGCCTGACGCTTTCTTT.

The rearrangement links TRBV6-5 to TRBJ2-5; 7 bases are a match to TRBD2. The CDR3 sequence is 14 residues long. CDR1 and CDR2 from the germline V gene are MNHEY and SVGAGI. The trim removed 5 bases at V and 5 bases at J, leaving 8 bases unmatched. DNA of the CDR3: TGTGCCAGCAGTCCCTCACTAGCGTCCGAGACCCAGTACTTC. Amino acid sequence: CASSPSLASETQYF.

V and J are TRBV7-8 and TRBJ2-1, with 7 bases aligning to TRBD2. After removal of 3 bases from V and 5 bases from J, the junction contained 7 bases not matched to a gene. The germline V gene encodes CDR1 SGHVS and CDR2 FQNEAQ. This CDR3 has 15 amino acids. Written as DNA, the CDR3 is TGTGCCAGCAGCTTCCGGCGTCTAGCGGACAATGAGCAGTTCTTC. Its translation is CASSFRRLADNEQFF.